This T cell receptor beta chain appears in the sequencing data of a study of T cell responses to AZD1222 COVID-19 vaccine. In regard to this clone: Its antigen is as yet unknown.

Study-wide results and caveats: Baseline testing showed seropositivity in only a handful of AZD1222 recipients. White British people made up most donors, females outnumbered males, and clonal diversity was possibly underestimated. No repertoire was sampled before or during the peak T cell response, only after it.

Using immunoSEQ multiplex PCR, the repertoire was profiled, and TCRdb retains in-frame clones only, with some absent. The sample holds more than 110,000 clones; 90% are singletons and the top ten take roughly 3.6%. Trimming took off 4 bases at V and 4 bases at J, with 10 bases between the two ends. Germline CDR1 is LGHNA and CDR2 is YNFKEQ. The CDR3 spans 13 residues. The material sequenced was peripheral blood, taken on day 0 of AZD1222 vaccination. V usage is TRBV4-2 and J usage is TRBJ1-2; D call uncertain. This clonotype was obtained from an adult in good health. The DNA for the CDR3 is TGTGCCAGCAGCCCCGCCGAGGCCTATGGCTACACCTTC. Encoded protein: CASSPAEAYGYTF.